This record concerns one T cell receptor beta chain sequence. These data are taken from a study of PD-L1 blockade in urothelial cancer. Time point here: pretreatment peripheral blood. CDR1 and CDR2 (germline): SGHNT, YYREEE (reference sequence). This CDR3 spans 17 amino acids. The J segment lost 6 bases and the V segment lost 4 bases, leaving 14 bases of the junction unmatched. Clones were sequenced by immunoSEQ multiplex PCR, and TCRdb holds only the in-frame ones, with some missing. The repertoire includes tens of thousands of clones, around 75% of them detected once, and less than 5% sits in the top ten.

Sequenced material: PBMCs, taken around atezolizumab (anti-PD-L1) treatment. This clonotype was sampled from a man between 65 and 85 years old with urothelial cancer. The gene calls are TRBV5-4 and TRBJ2-7, with 12 positions matching TRBD2. Here the CDR3 reads CASSLTPSGRASGEQYF. As DNA, the CDR3 is TGTGCCAGCAGCCTCACCCCTAGCGGGAGGGCCTCCGGCGAGCAGTACTTC.